This is a list of T cell receptor beta chains from one sample in a study of blood T cell repertoires in COVID-19. The data were produced by immunoSEQ multiplex PCR, yet TCRdb's version contains in-frame clones alone and is incomplete. The profile shows about 110,000 clones, 70% to 90% of them singletons. The source material was peripheral blood. The receptors stem from a man in his forties with acute or convalescent COVID-19. Both conserved end residues are part of each CDR3. D genes are given only for firm matches. Clone size is stated in some rows and not others, as once, few, many or a class when expanded.

V gene	D gene	clone size	J gene	CDR3 protein	CDR3 DNA
TRBV7-9	.	.	TRBJ1-1	CASSRTDEAFF	TGTGCCAGCAGTCGGACAGATGAAGCTTTCTTT
TRBV4-1	.	many	TRBJ2-2	CASSQARGLTGELFF	TGCGCCAGCAGCCAAGCAAGGGGCCTGACCGGGGAGCTGTTTTTT
TRBV12-3/TRBV12-4	TRBD1	.	TRBJ2-1	CASRFGQGGEQFF	TGTGCCAGCAGATTCGGACAGGGGGGTGAGCAGTTCTTC
TRBV19	.	.	TRBJ1-3	CASSTLGSSGNTIYF	TGTGCCAGTAGTACTCTCGGGAGCTCTGGAAACACCATATATTTT
TRBV29-1	TRBD1	.	TRBJ1-1	CSVDLQGGTEAFF	TGCAGCGTTGATCTTCAGGGGGGTACTGAAGCTTTCTTT
TRBV7-2	TRBD1	.	TRBJ2-3	CASTGQGPDTQYF	TGTGCCAGCACCGGACAGGGACCAGATACGCAGTATTTT
TRBV18	.	.	TRBJ1-5	CASSPVRVDQPQHF	TGTGCCAGCTCACCAGTCAGGGTTGATCAGCCCCAGCATTTT
TRBV12-3/TRBV12-4	TRBD1	.	TRBJ1-2	CASSFSTGGGYTF	TGTGCCAGCAGTTTTTCCACAGGGGGTGGCTACACCTTC
TRBV29-1	.	.	TRBJ2-7	CSVCLGHSYEQYF	TGCAGCGTTTGCCTGGGACATTCCTACGAGCAGTACTTC
TRBV9	.	.	TRBJ2-1	CASSPQDYNEQFF	TGTGCCAGCAGCCCACAGGATTACAATGAGCAGTTCTTC
TRBV7-9	TRBD1	.	TRBJ2-5	CASSSMFGTEETQYF	TGTGCCAGCAGCTCCATGTTTGGGACAGAAGAGACCCAGTACTTC
TRBV6-6	TRBD2	.	TRBJ2-5	CASSPGLADFQETQYF	TGTGCCAGCAGCCCGGGACTAGCGGACTTTCAAGAGACCCAGTACTTC
TRBV7-2	TRBD1	.	TRBJ1-5	CASSRTGSPQPQHF	TGTGCCAGCAGTCGGACAGGGAGCCCTCAGCCCCAGCATTTT
TRBV2	TRBD1	.	TRBJ2-7	CASSKVGQGVYEQYF	TGTGCCAGCAGTAAAGTGGGACAGGGAGTGTACGAGCAGTACTTC
TRBV7-9	TRBD2	once	TRBJ2-1	CASRTSGTNNEQFF	TGTGCCAGCAGGACTAGCGGAACTAACAATGAGCAGTTCTTC
TRBV6-5	.	.	TRBJ1-4	CASAKGTNEKLFF	TGTGCCAGCGCGAAGGGGACTAATGAAAAACTGTTTTTT
TRBV30	.	few	TRBJ1-6	CAWTVSGDGSPLHF	TGTGCCTGGACCGTCTCGGGGGACGGATCACCCCTCCACTTT
TRBV4-1	TRBD1	.	TRBJ1-1	CASSQGADRGRAEAFF	TGCGCCAGCAGCCAAGGAGCCGACAGGGGGCGGGCTGAAGCTTTCTTT
TRBV6-6	TRBD1	.	TRBJ2-7	CASSLTGSSYEQYF	TGTGCCAGCAGTTTGACAGGGAGCTCCTACGAGCAGTACTTC
TRBV29-1	TRBD1	.	TRBJ1-2	CSVGDRGGYTF	TGCAGCGTTGGTGACAGGGGCGGCTACACCTTC
TRBV5-6	.	.	TRBJ2-5	CASSAKTARTQETQYF	TGTGCCAGCAGCGCCAAGACAGCTAGAACCCAAGAGACCCAGTACTTC
TRBV2	.	few	TRBJ2-7	CASSGQAYSYEQYF	TGTGCCAGCAGTGGACAGGCATACTCCTACGAGCAGTACTTC
TRBV27	TRBD1	.	TRBJ2-2	CASSLRPGGIGTGELFF	TGTGCCAGCAGTTTAAGACCAGGGGGCATCGGCACCGGGGAGCTGTTTTTT
TRBV29-1	.	.	TRBJ2-5	CSVVGRVSEETQYF	TGCAGCGTTGTAGGCAGGGTTTCCGAAGAGACCCAGTACTTC
TRBV7-3	.	.	TRBJ2-2	CASSLGGTATGELFF	TGTGCCAGCAGCTTAGGCGGTACGGCCACCGGGGAGCTGTTTTTT
TRBV2	.	.	TRBJ1-1	CASSVRYTEAFF	TGTGCCAGCAGTGTCCGGTACACTGAAGCTTTCTTT
TRBV18	TRBD1	.	TRBJ1-3	CASSATGAGAGNTIYF	TGTGCCAGCTCAGCAACAGGGGCCGGGGCTGGAAACACCATATATTTT
TRBV27	.	.	TRBJ2-3	CASSLQTSSGTDTQYF	TGTGCCAGCAGTTTGCAAACTAGCTCAGGCACAGATACGCAGTATTTT
TRBV3-1/TRBV3-2	.	.	TRBJ2-1	CASSPTTDSEQFF	TGTGCCAGCAGCCCAACGACAGACTCGGAGCAGTTCTTC
TRBV19	TRBD1	.	TRBJ1-1	CASRPGTGRNTEAFF	TGTGCCAGTCGTCCCGGGACAGGGAGGAACACTGAAGCTTTCTTT
TRBV5-5	.	.	TRBJ1-5	CASSSRPGGLSNQPQHF	TGTGCCAGCAGCTCCCGTCCGGGGGGACTAAGCAATCAGCCCCAGCATTTT
TRBV3-1/TRBV3-2	.	.	TRBJ1-1	CASSRGGTNAFF	TGTGCCAGCAGCCGGGGGGGGACAAATGCTTTCTTT
TRBV29-1	.	.	TRBJ2-7	CSVEQGYEQYF	TGCAGCGTTGAACAGGGGTACGAGCAGTACTTC
TRBV14	.	.	TRBJ1-4	CASSQTGATNEKLFF	TGTGCCAGCAGCCAAACAGGCGCAACTAATGAAAAACTGTTTTTT
TRBV27	TRBD2	once	TRBJ2-1	CASSPLGTSSYNEQFF	TGTGCCAGCAGCCCCCTGGGGACTAGTTCTTACAATGAGCAGTTCTTC
TRBV7-8	.	.	TRBJ2-2	CASSKDRLNTGELFF	TGTGCCAGTTCAAAAGACAGACTGAACACCGGGGAGCTGTTTTTT
TRBV7-2	.	.	TRBJ1-5	CASSLVGTPYSNQPQHF	TGTGCCAGCAGCTTAGTCGGGACACCTTATAGCAATCAGCCCCAGCATTTT
TRBV4-1	TRBD2	.	TRBJ2-1	CASGSPLAVYNEQFF	TGCGCCAGCGGCTCCCCTCTAGCGGTCTACAATGAGCAGTTCTTC
TRBV4-1	.	.	TRBJ1-2	CASSQPTQRNSNYGYTF	TGCGCCAGCAGCCAACCTACCCAGCGTAATTCTAACTATGGCTACACCTTC
TRBV7-3	TRBD1	.	TRBJ2-2	CASSLTLDRAHTGELFF	TGTGCCAGCAGCTTAACCCTGGACAGGGCCCACACCGGGGAGCTGTTTTTT
TRBV7-9	.	.	TRBJ2-7	CASSPPQGGWYEQYF	TGTGCCAGCAGCCCGCCACAGGGTGGGTGGTACGAGCAGTACTTC
TRBV7-2	TRBD1	.	TRBJ1-2	CASSANSDRVGVGYTF	TGTGCCAGCAGCGCAAACAGTGACAGGGTAGGGGTGGGCTACACCTTC